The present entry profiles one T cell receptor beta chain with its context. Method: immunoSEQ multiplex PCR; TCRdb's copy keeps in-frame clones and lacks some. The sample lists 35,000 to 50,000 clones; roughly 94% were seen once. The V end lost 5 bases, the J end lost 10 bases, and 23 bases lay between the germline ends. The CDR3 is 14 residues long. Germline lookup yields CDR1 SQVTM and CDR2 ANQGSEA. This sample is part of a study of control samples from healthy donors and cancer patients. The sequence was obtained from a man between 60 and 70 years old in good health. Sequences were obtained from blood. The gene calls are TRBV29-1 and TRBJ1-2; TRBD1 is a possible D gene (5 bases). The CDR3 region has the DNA TGCAGCGTTATCTATAACCTTAACCCAGGGATCTACACCTTC. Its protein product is CSVIYNLNPGIYTF.